A single sample is the source of the 5 T cell receptor beta chains below, sequenced in a study of cytomegalovirus exposure and HLA in healthy donors. PCR employed 60 Vbeta and 13 Jbeta primers. The assay was immunoSEQ multiplex PCR, and TCRdb's table has in-frame clones only and misses some. The table lists some 150,000 clones, approximately 79% of them singletons, with roughly 0.69% in the top ten. The sample consisted of PBMCs. The receptors stem from a male donor in good health and CMV-seronegative.

The V gene is TRBV7-2, the J gene TRBJ2-5; tentative D call: TRBD1 (7 bases). The J call may be mistaken, given a closer DNA end match to TRBJ2-7. The CDR3 length is 19 residues. Germline CDR1 and CDR2: SGHTA and FQGNSA. CDR3 DNA: TGTGCCAGCAGCTCCTTGGACAGGTTTGTGGCGGGGAAGCCCTACGAGCAGTACTTC. Amino acids: CASSSLDRFVAGKPYEQYF.

In DNA, the CDR3 is TGTGCCAGCAGTTCAGGGTTGGGGTATGGCTACACCTTC. Its protein is CASSSGLGYGYTF. The J gene is TRBJ1-2, the V gene TRBV6-5, with D perhaps TRBD1 (5 bases). Germline V lookup: CDR1 MNHEY, CDR2 SVGAGI. The ends were cut back, 4 bases at V and 5 bases at J, with 11 bases in the middle. This CDR3 spans 13 amino acids.

The J gene is TRBJ2-5, the V gene TRBV2; 8 bases match TRBD2. Germline lookup yields CDR1 SNHLY and CDR2 FYNNEI. The V gene end was trimmed by 2 bases and the J gene end by 5 bases; junction bases not matched to a gene: 7. The CDR3 extends over 15 amino acids. Written as DNA, the CDR3 is TGTGCCAGCAGTGAATCGACGGGACTAGGGGAGACCCAGTACTTC. It encodes CASSESTGLGETQYF. Full variable domain (outside the CDR3, taken from reference TRBV2 and TRBJ2-5): EPEVTQTPSHQVTQMGQEVILRCVPISNHLYFYWYRQILGQKVEFLVSFYNNEISEKSEIFDDQFSVERPDGSNFTLKIRSTKLEDSAMYFCASSESTGLGETQYFGPGTRLLVL.

The chain recombines TRBV27 with TRBJ1-1; D possibly corresponds to TRBD1 (5 bases). CDR1 MNHEY and CDR2 SMNVEV come from the germline V gene (reference sequence). The length of the CDR3 is 18 residues. Trimming removed 5 bases from V and 1 base from J, with 23 bases in between. The CDR3 DNA reads TGTGCCAGCAGTAGTCCAGGGAGGTCGGCTATGGGGAACACTGAAGCTTTCTTT. Translation gives CASSSPGRSAMGNTEAFF.

V is TRBV19 and J is TRBJ2-1, with D maybe TRBD2 (5 bases). This CDR3 spans 15 amino acids. Trimming cost V 1 base and J 3 bases, with 10 bases left between them. Germline V lookup: CDR1 LNHDA, CDR2 SQIVND (reference sequence). As DNA, the CDR3 is TGTGCCAGTAGTATAGGAGGGATCGGCTACAATGAGCAGTTCTTC. This sequence encodes CASSIGGIGYNEQFF.